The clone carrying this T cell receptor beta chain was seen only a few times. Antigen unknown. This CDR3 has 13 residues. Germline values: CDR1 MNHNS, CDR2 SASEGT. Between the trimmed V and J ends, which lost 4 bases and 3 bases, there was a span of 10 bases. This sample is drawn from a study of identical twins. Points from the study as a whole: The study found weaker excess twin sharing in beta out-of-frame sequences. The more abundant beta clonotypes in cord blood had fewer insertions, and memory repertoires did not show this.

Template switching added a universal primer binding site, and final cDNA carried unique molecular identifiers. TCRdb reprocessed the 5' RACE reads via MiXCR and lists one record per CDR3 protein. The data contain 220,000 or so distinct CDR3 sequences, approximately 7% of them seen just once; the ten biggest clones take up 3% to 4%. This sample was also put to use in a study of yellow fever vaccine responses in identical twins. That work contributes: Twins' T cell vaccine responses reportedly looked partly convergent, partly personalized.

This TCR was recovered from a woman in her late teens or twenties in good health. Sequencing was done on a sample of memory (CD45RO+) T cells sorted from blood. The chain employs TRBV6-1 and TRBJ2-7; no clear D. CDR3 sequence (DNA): TGTGCCAGCAGTGGGGTGGTCAACTACGAGCAGTACGTC. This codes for CASSGVVNYEQYV.